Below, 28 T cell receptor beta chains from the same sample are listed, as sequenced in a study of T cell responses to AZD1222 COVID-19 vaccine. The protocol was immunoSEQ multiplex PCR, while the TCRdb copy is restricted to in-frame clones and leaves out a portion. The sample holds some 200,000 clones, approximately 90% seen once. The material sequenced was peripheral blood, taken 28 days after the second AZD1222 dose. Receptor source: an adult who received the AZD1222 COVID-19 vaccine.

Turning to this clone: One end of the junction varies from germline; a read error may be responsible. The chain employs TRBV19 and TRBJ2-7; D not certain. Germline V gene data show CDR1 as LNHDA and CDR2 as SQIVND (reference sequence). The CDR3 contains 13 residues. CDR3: CASSLDGSGEQYF. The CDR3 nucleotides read TGTGCCAGTAGTCTAGACGGCTCGGGCGAGCAGTACTTC.

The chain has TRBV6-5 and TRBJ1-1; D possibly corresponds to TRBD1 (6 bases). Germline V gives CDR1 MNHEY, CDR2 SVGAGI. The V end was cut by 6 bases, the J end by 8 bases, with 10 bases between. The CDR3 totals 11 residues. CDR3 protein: CASRSRGEAFF. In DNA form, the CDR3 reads TGTGCCAGCAGGTCGAGGGGGGAAGCTTTCTTT.

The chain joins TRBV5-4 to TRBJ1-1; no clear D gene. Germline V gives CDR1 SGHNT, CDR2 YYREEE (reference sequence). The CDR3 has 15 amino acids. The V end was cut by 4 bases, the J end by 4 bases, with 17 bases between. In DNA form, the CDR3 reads TGTGCCAGCAGCATCCCCCGCGGCCAAGGCACTGAAGCTTTCTTT. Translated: CASSIPRGQGTEAFF.

The CDR3 nucleotides are TGTGCCAGCAGTTCCCCGCGGATGACTAGCGGCCTTTACAATGAGCAGTTCTTC. It codes for CASSSPRMTSGLYNEQFF. The chain has TRBV28 and TRBJ2-1; TRBD2 agrees at 9 bases. The CDR3 extends over 18 amino acids. Germline V CDR1 and CDR2: MDHEN, SYDVKM. V lost 4 bases to trimming and J lost 4 bases; unmatched junction nucleotides: 14.

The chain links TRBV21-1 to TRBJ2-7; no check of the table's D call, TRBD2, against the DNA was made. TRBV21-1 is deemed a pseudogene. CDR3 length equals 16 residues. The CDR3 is CASSKGAGREAYEQYF. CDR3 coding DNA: TGTGCCAGCAGCAAAGGGGCGGGGCGGGAGGCCTACGAGCAGTACTTC.

Here the CDR3 reads CASRYRVDTEAFF. As DNA, the CDR3 is TGTGCCAGCAGATACAGGGTGGACACTGAAGCTTTCTTT. The chain is built from TRBV5-5 and TRBJ1-1; TRBD1 is a possible D gene (6 bases). The V gene's germline CDR1 is SGHKS and CDR2 YYEKEE (reference sequence). This CDR3 is built from 13 residues. V lost 5 bases, J lost 3 bases, and 11 bases lay in between.

The CDR3 loop is CASSPKVYNEQFF. Written as DNA, the CDR3 is TGTGCCAGCAGTCCAAAAGTCTACAATGAGCAGTTCTTC. The chain combines TRBV6-5 with TRBJ2-1; unclear D gene. The CDR3 extends over 13 amino acids. The V gene lost 5 bases and the J gene lost 3 bases, with 8 bases spanning the gap. Germline lookup yields CDR1 MNHEY and CDR2 SVGAGI.

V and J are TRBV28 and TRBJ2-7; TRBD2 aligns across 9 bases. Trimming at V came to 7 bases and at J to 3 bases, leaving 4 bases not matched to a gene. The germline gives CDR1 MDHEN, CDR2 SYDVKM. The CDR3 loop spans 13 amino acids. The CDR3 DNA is TGTGCCAGCATGAGTAGCGGGAGCTACGAGCAGTACTTC. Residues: CASMSSGSYEQYF.

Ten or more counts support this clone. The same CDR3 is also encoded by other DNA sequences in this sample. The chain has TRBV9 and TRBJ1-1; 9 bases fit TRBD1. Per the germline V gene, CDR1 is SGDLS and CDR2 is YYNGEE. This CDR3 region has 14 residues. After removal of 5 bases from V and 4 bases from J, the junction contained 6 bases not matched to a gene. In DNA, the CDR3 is TGTGCCAGCAGGGGACAGGGTTTCGGCACTGAAGCTTTCTTT. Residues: CASRGQGFGTEAFF.

The CDR3 region is CASSSTDRPPKDEQFF. CDR3 nucleotide sequence: TGTGCCAGCAGTTCCACGGACAGACCCCCGAAGGATGAGCAGTTCTTC. This chain connects TRBV28 to TRBJ2-1, with a possible D match to TRBD1 (6 bases). CDR1 is MDHEN, CDR2 SYDVKM, per germline. Trimming removed 4 bases from V and 8 bases from J, with 21 bases in between. This CDR3 has 16 residues.

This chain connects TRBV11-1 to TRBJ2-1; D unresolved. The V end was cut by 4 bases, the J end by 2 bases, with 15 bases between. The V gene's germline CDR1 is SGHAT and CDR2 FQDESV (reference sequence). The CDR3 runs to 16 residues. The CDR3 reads CASSSPVQVAYNEQFF. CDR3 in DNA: TGTGCCAGCAGCTCCCCGGTTCAGGTCGCCTACAATGAGCAGTTCTTC.

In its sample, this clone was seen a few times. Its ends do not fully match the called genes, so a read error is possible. The CDR3 DNA sequence: TGTGCTAGCAGCTTAGGTGGACAGACCTACAATGAGCAGTTCTTC. It codes for CASSLGGQTYNEQFF. The chain is built from TRBV7-7 and TRBJ2-1; a possible D gene is TRBD1 (6 bases). The CDR3 covers 15 residues. Germline CDR1 reads SSHAT; CDR2 reads FNYEAQ (reference sequence).

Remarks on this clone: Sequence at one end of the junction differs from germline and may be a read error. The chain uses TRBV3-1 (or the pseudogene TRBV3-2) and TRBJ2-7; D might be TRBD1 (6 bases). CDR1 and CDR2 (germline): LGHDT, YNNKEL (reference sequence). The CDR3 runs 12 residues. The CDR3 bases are TGTGCCAGCAGCCAAGAGCAGGGGCATGGTGTATTC. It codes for CASSQEQGHGVF.

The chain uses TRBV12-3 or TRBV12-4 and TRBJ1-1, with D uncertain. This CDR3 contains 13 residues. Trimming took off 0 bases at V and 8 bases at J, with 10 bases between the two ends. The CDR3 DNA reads TGTGCCAGCAGTTTAGCTCGGTGGGGAGAAGCTTTCTTT. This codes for CASSLARWGEAFF.

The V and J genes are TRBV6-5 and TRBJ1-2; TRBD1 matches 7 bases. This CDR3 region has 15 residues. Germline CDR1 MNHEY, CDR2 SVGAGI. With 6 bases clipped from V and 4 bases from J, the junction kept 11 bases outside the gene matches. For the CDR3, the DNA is TGTGCCAGCAGAGACAGGGCCGGGGGAGCCTATGGCTACACCTTC. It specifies CASRDRAGGAYGYTF.

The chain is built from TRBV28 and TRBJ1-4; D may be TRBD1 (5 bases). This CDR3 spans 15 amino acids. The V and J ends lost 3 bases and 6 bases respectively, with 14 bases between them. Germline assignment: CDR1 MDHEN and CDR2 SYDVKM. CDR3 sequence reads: CASSFRGGEDEKLFF. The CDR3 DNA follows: TGTGCCAGCAGTTTCCGCGGAGGGGAGGATGAAAAACTGTTTTTT. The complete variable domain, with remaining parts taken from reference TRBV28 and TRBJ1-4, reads DVKVTQSSRYLVKRTGEKVFLECVQDMDHENMFWYRQDPGLGLRLIYFSYDVKMKEKGDIPEGYSVSREKKERFSLILESASTNQTSMYLCASSFRGGEDEKLFFGSGTQLSVL.

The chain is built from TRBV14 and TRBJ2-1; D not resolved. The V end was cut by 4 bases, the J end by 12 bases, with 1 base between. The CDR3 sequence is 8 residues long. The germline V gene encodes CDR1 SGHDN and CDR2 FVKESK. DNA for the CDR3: TGTGCCAGCAGCCCGCAGTTCTTC. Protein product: CASSPQFF.

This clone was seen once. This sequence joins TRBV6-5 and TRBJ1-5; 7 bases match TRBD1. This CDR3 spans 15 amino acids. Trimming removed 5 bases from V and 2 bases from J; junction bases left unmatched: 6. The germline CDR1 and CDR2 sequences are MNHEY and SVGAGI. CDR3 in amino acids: CASSTIQGRNQPQHF. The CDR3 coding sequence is TGTGCCAGCAGTACCATACAGGGGCGCAATCAGCCCCAGCATTTT.

The DNA for the CDR3 is TGCAGCGCCGGACCAGGAGGCCATGGCTACACCTTC. Amino acids: CSAGPGGHGYTF. The chain couples TRBV29-1 to TRBJ1-2, with D uncertain. This CDR3 is 12 amino acids long. The germline V gene encodes CDR1 SQVTM and CDR2 ANQGSEA. The V gene lost 7 bases and the J gene lost 6 bases, with 15 bases spanning the gap.

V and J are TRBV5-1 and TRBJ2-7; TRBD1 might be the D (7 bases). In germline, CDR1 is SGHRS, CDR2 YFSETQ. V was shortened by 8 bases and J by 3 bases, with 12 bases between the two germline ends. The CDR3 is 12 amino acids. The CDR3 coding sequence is TGCGCCAGTGGGACAGCGGGCTACGAGCAGTACTTC. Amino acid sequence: CASGTAGYEQYF.

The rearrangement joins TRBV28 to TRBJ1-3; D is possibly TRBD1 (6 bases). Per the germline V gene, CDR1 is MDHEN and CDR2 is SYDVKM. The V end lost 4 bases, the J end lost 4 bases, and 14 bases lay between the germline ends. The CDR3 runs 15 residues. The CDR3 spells CASSSYRDRGNTIYF. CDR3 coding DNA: TGTGCCAGCAGTTCGTACAGGGATCGCGGAAACACCATATATTTT.

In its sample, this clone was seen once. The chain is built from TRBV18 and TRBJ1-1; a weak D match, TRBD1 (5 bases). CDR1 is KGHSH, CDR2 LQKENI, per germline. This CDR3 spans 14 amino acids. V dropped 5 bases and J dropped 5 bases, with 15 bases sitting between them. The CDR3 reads CASSSRGGVTEAFF. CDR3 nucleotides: TGTGCCAGCTCATCACGCGGGGGTGTTACTGAAGCTTTCTTT.

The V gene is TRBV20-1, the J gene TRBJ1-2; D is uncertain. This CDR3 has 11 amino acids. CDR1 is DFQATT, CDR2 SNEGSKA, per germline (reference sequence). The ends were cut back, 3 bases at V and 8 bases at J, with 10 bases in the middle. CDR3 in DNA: TGCAGTGCTAGTCCCACCGGGGGCTACACCTTC. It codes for CSASPTGGYTF.

The CDR3 sequence: CASSEGGLYGYTF. In nucleotides, the CDR3 is TGTGCCAGCAGTGAAGGGGGTCTCTATGGCTACACCTTC. This chain links TRBV25-1 with TRBJ1-2; D is perhaps TRBD1 (5 bases). CDR3 length: 13 amino acids. CDR1 is MGHDK and CDR2 is SYGVNS in the germline V gene. The V gene lost 2 bases and the J gene lost 4 bases, with 8 bases spanning the gap.

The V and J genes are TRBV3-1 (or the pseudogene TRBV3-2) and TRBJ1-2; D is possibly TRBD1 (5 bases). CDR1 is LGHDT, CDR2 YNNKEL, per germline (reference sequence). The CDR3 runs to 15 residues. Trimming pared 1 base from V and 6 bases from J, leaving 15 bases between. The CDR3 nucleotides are TGTGCCAGCAGCCAAGCGACTACAGGACATCATGGCTACACCTTC. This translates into CASSQATTGHHGYTF.

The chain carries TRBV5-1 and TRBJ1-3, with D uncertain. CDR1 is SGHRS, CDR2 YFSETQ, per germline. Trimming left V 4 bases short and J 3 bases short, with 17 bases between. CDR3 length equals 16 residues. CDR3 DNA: TGCGCCAGCAGCCCCGAGCAACGGAGTAGTGGAAACACCATATATTTT. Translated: CASSPEQRSSGNTIYF.

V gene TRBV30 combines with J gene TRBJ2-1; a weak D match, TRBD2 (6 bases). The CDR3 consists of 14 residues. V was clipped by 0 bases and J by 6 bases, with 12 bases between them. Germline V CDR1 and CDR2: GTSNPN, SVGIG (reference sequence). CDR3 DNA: TGTGCCTGGAGTGTCGGACTAAGGATCAATGAGCAGTTCTTC. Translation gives CAWSVGLRINEQFF.

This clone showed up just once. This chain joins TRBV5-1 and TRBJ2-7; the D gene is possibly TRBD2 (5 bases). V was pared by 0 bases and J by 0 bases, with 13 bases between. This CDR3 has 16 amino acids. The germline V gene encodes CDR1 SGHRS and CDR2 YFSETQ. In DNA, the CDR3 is TGCGCCAGCAGCTTGGGCGGGCCAGCCCACTCCTACGAGCAGTACTTC. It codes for CASSLGGPAHSYEQYF.